This record looks at one TCR beta chain sequence and its context. The antigen it binds to is not known. The cohort comprised several hundred healthy bone marrow donors. Cohort members were all nominally healthy when sampled, although unrecorded immune exposures were likely present. The donor was CMV seronegative and was included in the group of several hundred seronegative cohort members. A peripheral blood sample was collected from each donor, and TCR beta sequencing was performed on peripheral blood mononuclear cells. The Qiagen DNeasy Blood Extraction Kit was used to extract genomic DNA from the blood cell samples. This record comes from a study of cytomegalovirus exposure and HLA in healthy donors (dated by TCRdb to 2016 to 2017). In terms of the full investigation: An earlier analysis of under 600 of the donors reported 250 to 350 Gb of sequence data and about 100 million unique TCR beta sequences from some 180 million T cells. Approximately 330 gigabases of sequencing data and around 85 million unique TCR sequences made up an early release that covered 640 HLA-typed donors. Among the roughly 400 genotyped donors, around 79% belonged to the genetic ancestry cluster associated with self-reported Caucasian donors. The study aimed to test whether cataloging public T cell receptors could reveal signatures of past pathogen exposure. The study profiled the T cell repertoires of 500 to 800 subjects by immunosequencing and related them to cytomegalovirus serostatus. A separate validation cohort of over 95 different subjects was used in addition to the roughly 670-subject first cohort. High-throughput TCR immunosequencing, statistical association of individual TCRs with disease status, and machine learning were combined to predict cytomegalovirus infection status. A later analysis re-examined previously published TCR beta repertoires from roughly 650 donors and added high-resolution HLA genotyping to investigate patterns of TCR occurrence. In the later analysis, no new phenotypic data were used to find candidate immune exposures; instead, reliance was placed on TCR beta sequences and their occurrence across donors. In an earlier analysis of several hundred of the donors, high-throughput TCR beta sequencing was used to judge whether each TCR beta V gene segment behaved as functional or pseudogenic. Donor age, sex, ethnicity and CMV serostatus were compiled together with the repertoire data. Genome-wide SNP genotypes for about three fifths of the roughly 700 donors were used in a later genetic analysis, which treated that subset as a discovery cohort. All discovery cohort repertoires had been generated using a single sequencing platform. Class I and class II HLA loci were covered by the typing at four-digit resolution. Typing coverage differed by locus: A, B, C, DRB1 and DQB1 were typed in roughly 620-630 donors, DQA1 in about 550, DPA1 in 606, and DPB1 in around 490. A handful of DR-DQ haplotypes were handled as single units for association and clustering because linkage in the cohort was strong. Among some 410 genotyped donors of the cohort, an average of about 240,000 unique TCR beta nucleotide sequences was sequenced per donor, of which roughly 17% were non-productive.

For CDR1 and CDR2, the germline V gene lists SGHRS and YFSETQ. At the junction V is shortened by 4 bases and J by 0 bases, with 7 bases in between. From the cysteine through the phenylalanine, the CDR3 covers 13 amino acids. Only the CDR3 part of the read is kept: 39 bases, read in frame from the first base. Study-level results and caveats: An earlier analysis of some 560 of the donors showed that most TCR beta V segments appeared in productive rearrangements either about 90% or about 30% of the time, which broadly matched IMGT annotations. In a later genetic analysis, a missense DCLRE1C variant was associated with V-gene and J-gene trimming of TCR beta chains, and the association was replicated in an independent cohort. Linkage disequilibrium might explain the correlated functional status among segregating V segments, but an unknown experimental factor could not be ruled out. The classifier was reported to diagnose cytomegalovirus status with high specificity and sensitivity in both the original and validation cohorts. According to a later analysis, parvovirus B19, influenza, CMV and Epstein-Barr virus appeared linked to several top co-occurrence clusters. A few of the identified cytomegalovirus-associated TCR beta chains were confirmed in vitro to be specific for cytomegalovirus antigens. The authors suggested that the approach could potentially be extended to other disease states and immunological phenotypes. The study gave a list of some 150 TCR beta chains associated with cytomegalovirus. CMV serostatus was the only immune exposure information available for the cohort. At a false discovery rate of 0.05, a later analysis linked about 16,000 TCR beta sequences to specific HLA alleles. In a later analysis, most CMV-associated TCR beta chains were found to appear HLA-restricted, with HLA associations seemingly driven largely by CMV exposure. The sequencing pipeline was judged likely to have produced a cluster of highly shared sequence variants as a technical artifact. In this cohort, only TCR beta chains were sequenced, and detectable features were limited by the absence of alpha or paired-chain data. Across donors, most TCR sequences were observed very rarely, whereas some public TCRs were present in many individuals. A later analysis found that TCR association rates varied across HLA loci, with DRB1 alleles showing the most associated TCRs and HLA-C alleles the fewest. Because counts were too low, approximately 18 rarely observed V segments, including chromosome 9 orphons, were excluded from the earlier analysis of around 590 of the donors. HLA typing was unavailable for some donors at each locus, so association tests used only the typed subset. A further reported finding was that TCR beta sequences accurately predicted the HLA-A and HLA-B alleles for most subjects in the first cohort. According to a later genetic analysis, donors in an Asian-associated ancestry cluster had fewer N-insertions in productive TCRs than the approximately 700-donor mean. The presence/absence analyses assumed that sequencing depth was roughly uniform across donors, and that assumption may not be true. Assigning TCR associations to individual alleles was difficult when HLA alleles, especially DR and DQ, strongly co-occurred. A later analysis found that HLA-associated TCR beta chains were more clonally expanded and had lower generation probabilities than equally common non-associated chains. The 87-base-pair reads could not distinguish some IMGT-functional V segments, including TRBV6-2 and TRBV6-3, so those segments were excluded.

Library preparation was by the immunoSEQ multiplex PCR assay. A mixture of 60 forward primers for TCR Vbeta segments and 13 reverse primers for TCR Jbeta segments was used in the multiplex PCR. A multiplex PCR assay on genomic DNA amplified the CDR3 region of rearranged TCR beta genes. On the Illumina HiSeq System, the amplified TCR beta libraries were sequenced as 87-base-pair reads. Per the original workflow: A later analysis tallied 80 million to 95 million unique TCR beta chains across the 600 to 700 repertoires, and approximately 9.9 million of those chains were shared by two or more donors. Raw reads were error-corrected and collapsed into unique sequences by a nearest-neighbor algorithm in which closely related sequences were merged to remove PCR and sequencing errors. To assign V, D and J gene segments, CDR3 sequences were aligned to IMGT reference sequences. For a sequence to be retained, a match of at least six nucleotides was required to both a V gene segment and a J gene segment. A rearrangement was called productive if the CDR3 had no stop codons and remained in frame with V and J, and every other rearrangement was called non-productive. CDR3 was defined by IMGT convention, running from the second conserved V-encoded cysteine to the conserved J-encoded phenylalanine. The earlier analysis of some 580 of the donors excluded any sequence lacking an unambiguous match to a single V gene segment. An earlier analysis of approximately 590 of the donors classified V segments as functional when productive rearrangements were above 56.7% and as segregating when the standard deviation between donors was above 5%. A statistical classification framework was built to diagnose cytomegalovirus status from the catalog of TCR beta chain sequences. In a later analysis, V and J genes were assigned by comparing TCR nucleotide sequences against IMGT/GENE-DB human TR gene sequences. In a later analysis, CDR3 sequences and most-parsimonious VDJ recombination scenarios were assigned using the TCRdist pipeline. In a later analysis, each TCR beta chain was defined by its CDR3 amino acid sequence together with its V-gene family, and reads lacking a unique V-gene family were excluded. In a later analysis, 500 to 700 highly shared, low-generation-probability nucleotide sequences were removed to address suspected cross-contamination and a sequencing artifact. For each public chain, a later analysis derived a clonal expansion index from normalized ranks of inferred template counts within each repertoire. In a later analysis, generation probabilities were computed with a VDJ recombination model fitted to out-of-frame rearrangements, and the resulting probabilities were checked against IGoR. A later analysis scored TCR-TCR, TCR-HLA and TCR-CMV co-occurrence with hypergeometric tests, applying a repertoire-size bias correction to TCR pairs. False discovery rates were estimated in a later analysis by permuting HLA or CMV assignments 20 times. In a later analysis, co-occurring TCRs were grouped with DBSCAN, and TCRdist sequence similarity was added when clustering was performed within HLA-allele-positive subsets. Co-occurrence clustering excluded repertoires with fewer than 30,000 or more than 120,000 public chains, plus five with anomalous nucleotide sharing. What TCRdb holds here is the immuneACCESS table cut down to in-frame rearrangements. Part of the clones is not present; checked against another copy, under half of the missing clones reflect an unresolved V gene, and the others are unexplained. Clonal size and the V and J genes are those of that table, whereas D and trimming came from the DNA. The record for this sample contains about 60,000 clones. More than 15% of the sample goes to the ten largest clones.

This TCR was sampled from a boy between 10 and 17 years old in good health and CMV-seronegative. Sequenced material: PBMCs. Rearrangement joined TRBV5-1 to TRBJ1-1; no D segment can be confidently identified. The DNA reads as follows: TGCGCCAGCAGCGGCAGGTTGAACACTGAAGCTTTCTTT. It encodes CASSGRLNTEAFF.